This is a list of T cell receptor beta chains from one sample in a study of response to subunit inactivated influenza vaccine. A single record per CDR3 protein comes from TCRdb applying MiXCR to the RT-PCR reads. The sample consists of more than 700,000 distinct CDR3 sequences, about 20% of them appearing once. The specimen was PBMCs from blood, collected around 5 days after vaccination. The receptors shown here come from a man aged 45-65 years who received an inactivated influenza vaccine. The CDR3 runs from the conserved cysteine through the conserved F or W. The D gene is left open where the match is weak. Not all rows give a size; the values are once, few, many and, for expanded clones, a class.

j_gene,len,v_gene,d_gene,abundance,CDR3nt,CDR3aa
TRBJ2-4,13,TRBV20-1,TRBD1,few,TGCAGTGCTGCACAGGGGCTTAGAAACATTCAGTACTTC,CSAAQGLRNIQYF
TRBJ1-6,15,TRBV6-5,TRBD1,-,TGTGCCAGCAGTACTTCAGGGGGTTACAATTCACCCCTCCACTTT,CASSTSGGYNSPLHF
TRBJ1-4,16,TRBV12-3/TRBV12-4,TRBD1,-,TGTGCCAGCAGTGCACCGAGGACAGGGGGCAATGAAAAACTGTTTTTT,CASSAPRTGGNEKLFF
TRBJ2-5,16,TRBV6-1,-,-,TGTGCCAGCAGTGAACGCTCGTGGGGGTCACAAGAGACCCAGTACTTC,CASSERSWGSQETQYF
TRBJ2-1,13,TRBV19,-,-,TGTGCCAGTAGTATAGAGGGGGCGAGTGAGCAGTTCTTC,CASSIEGASEQFF
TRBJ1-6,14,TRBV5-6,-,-,TGTGCCAGCAGCTTGGCTTCAGGAAGATCACCCCTCCACTTT,CASSLASGRSPLHF
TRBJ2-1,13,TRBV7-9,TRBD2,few,TGTGCCAGCGGTCTTTTGCGGGAGAATGAGCAGTTCTTC,CASGLLRENEQFF
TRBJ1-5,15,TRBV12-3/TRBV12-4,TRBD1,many,TGTGCCAGCAGTTTGGGACAGCTTAGCAATCAGCCCCAGCATTTT,CASSLGQLSNQPQHF
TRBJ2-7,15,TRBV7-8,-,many,TGTGCCAGCAGCACGTTCTCGACTAGGTTATACGAGCAGTACTTC,CASSTFSTRLYEQYF
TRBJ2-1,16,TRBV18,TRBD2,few,TGTGCCAGCTCACCCAAGCGGGGGGCGCTACCTAATGAGCAGTTCTTC,CASSPKRGALPNEQFF
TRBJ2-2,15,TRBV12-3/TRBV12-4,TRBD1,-,TGTGCCAGCAGTTTAGCACAGGGGTACACCGGGGAGCTGTTTTTT,CASSLAQGYTGELFF
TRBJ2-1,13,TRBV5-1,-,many,TGCGCCAGCAGCCGGACAGAGTACAATGAGCAGTTCTTC,CASSRTEYNEQFF
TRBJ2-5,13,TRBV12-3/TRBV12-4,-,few,TGTGCCAGCAGGAGGGGGATTCAAGAGACCCAGTACTTC,CASRRGIQETQYF
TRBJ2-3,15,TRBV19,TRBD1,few,TGTGCCAGTAGTATCTGGGACAGGGCTACAGATACGCAGTATTTT,CASSIWDRATDTQYF
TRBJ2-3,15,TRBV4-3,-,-,TGCGCCAGCAGCCCGGAGGGGGGCTTCACAGATACGCAGTATTTT,CASSPEGGFTDTQYF
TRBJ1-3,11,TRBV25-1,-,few,TGTGCCAGCAGTGACTCATACACCATATATTTT,CASSDSYTIYF
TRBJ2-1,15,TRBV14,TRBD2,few,TGTGCCAGCAGCCTAGGACTAGCGACGGGCAATGAGCAGTTCTTC,CASSLGLATGNEQFF
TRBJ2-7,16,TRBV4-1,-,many,TGCGCCAGCAGCCCCAACCGGGACCTGGGGACCTACGAGCAGTACTTC,CASSPNRDLGTYEQYF
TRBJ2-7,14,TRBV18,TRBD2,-,TGTGCCAGCTCAACCCGCGGGGGGGGGGACGAGCAGTACTTC,CASSTRGGGDEQYF
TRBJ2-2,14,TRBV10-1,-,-,TGCGCCAGCAGTGAGCAGGGTTTCACCGGGGAGCTGTTTTTT,CASSEQGFTGELFF
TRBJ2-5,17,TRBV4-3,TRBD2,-,TGCGCCAGCAGCCACCCAACAGGGCTAGCGGGGAAAGAGACCCAGTACTTC,CASSHPTGLAGKETQYF
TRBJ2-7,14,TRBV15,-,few,TGTGCCACCAGCAGAGATCTAAGGGCCCACGAGCAGTACTTC,CATSRDLRAHEQYF
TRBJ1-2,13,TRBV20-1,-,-,TGCAGTGCTAGACCCCGGGACCCCAAAGGCTACACCTTC,CSARPRDPKGYTF
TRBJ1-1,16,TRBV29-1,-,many,TGCAGCGTTGGAACAACGGACGGATTTAAAGGTGTTGAAGCTTTCTTT,CSVGTTDGFKGVEAFF
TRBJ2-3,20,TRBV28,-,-,TGTGCCAGCAGTTTATGGGGCAGGGACGACCTAAAATCTAGCACAGATACGCAGTATTTT,CASSLWGRDDLKSSTDTQYF
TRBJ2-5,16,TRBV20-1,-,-,TGCAGGGCCTCCCATACCCTTGATTGGAGTTTTGAGACCCAGTACTTC,CRASHTLDWSFETQYF
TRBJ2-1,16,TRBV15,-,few,TGTGCCACCAGCAGAGATTGGGGGCTCTCCTACAATGAGCAGTTCTTC,CATSRDWGLSYNEQFF
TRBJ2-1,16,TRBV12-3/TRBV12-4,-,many,TGTGCCAGCAGCTGGAACAGCGAGAGCTCCTACAATGAGCAGTTCTTC,CASSWNSESSYNEQFF
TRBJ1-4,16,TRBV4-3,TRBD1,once,TGCGCCAGCAGCCAAACTGACAGGGTCGGGAATGAAAAACTGTTTTTT,CASSQTDRVGNEKLFF